The next 15 T cell receptor beta chains were all read from a single sample in a study of CD8 T cells in Susac syndrome. The RNA, roughly 0.45 to 1 ug, was put through reverse transcription using random hexamers. TCRdb fed the immunoSEQ multiplex PCR reads into MiXCR, producing one record per CDR3 protein. The sample contains around 100,000 distinct CDR3 sequences, about 96% of which appear only once. Sequencing input: CD8+ T cells from PBMCs. These receptor sequences come from a human donor with Susac syndrome.

This chain connects TRBV2 to TRBJ2-7; 8 bases map to TRBD1. Germline CDR1 reads SNHLY; CDR2 reads FYNNEI. CDR3 size: 10 residues. V dropped 10 bases and J dropped 7; count of bases not matched to a gene: 3. For the CDR3, the DNA is TGTGCCACACAGGGGGGTGAGCAGTACTTC. As protein: CATQGGEQYF.

The chain couples TRBV20-1 to TRBJ1-5; D gene uncertain. CDR3 length: 13 residues. The V end lost 4 bases, the J end lost 9 bases, and 16 bases lay between the germline ends. Germline V gene data show CDR1 as DFQATT and CDR2 as SNEGSKA (reference sequence). The CDR3 sequence is CSANTEGGTPQHF. The CDR3 DNA reads TGCAGTGCTAACACCGAGGGAGGAACGCCCCAGCATTTT.

The chain recombines TRBV5-1 with TRBJ1-1; D gene ambiguous. V was cut by 2 bases and J by 3 bases, with 11 bases left in between. In germline, CDR1 is SGHRS, CDR2 YFSETQ. This CDR3 contains 14 residues. CDR3 in amino acids: CASSFGGEDTEAFF. The CDR3 coding sequence is TGCGCCAGCAGCTTCGGAGGCGAGGACACTGAAGCTTTCTTT.

This chain joins TRBV28 and TRBJ1-5, with no clear D. Germline CDR1 and CDR2: MDHEN and SYDVKM. V lost 5 bases and J 3 bases, leaving 11 bases between the germline ends. The CDR3 has 14 amino acids. The CDR3 DNA is TGTGCCAGCAGTACCCACTTGGACAATCAGCCCCAGCATTTT. Residues: CASSTHLDNQPQHF.

The chain joins TRBV14 to TRBJ1-4; 7 bases map to TRBD1. The CDR3 runs to 18 residues. J gave up 0 bases and V 6 bases, and 13 bases lay outside the gene matches. From germline, CDR1 is SGHDN and CDR2 FVKESK. CDR3 nucleotide sequence: TGTGCCAGCAGTCGAGACGGGACAGCCTCCGCAACTAATGAAAAACTGTTTTTT. This sequence encodes CASSRDGTASATNEKLFF.

This clonotype was observed once. The V and J genes are TRBV11-2 and TRBJ2-7, with D perhaps matching TRBD1 or TRBD2 (6 bases each). Between the trimmed V and J ends, which lost 0 bases and 7 bases, there was a span of 13 bases. This CDR3 has 14 residues. Per the germline V gene, CDR1 is SGHAT and CDR2 is FQNNGV. The CDR3: CASSLDGGRWEQYF. The CDR3 DNA is TGTGCCAGCAGCTTAGACGGGGGCCGCTGGGAGCAGTACTTC. The full variable domain, its missing parts supplied by reference TRBV11-2 and TRBJ2-7, is EAGVAQSPRYKIIEKRQSVAFWCNPISGHATLYWYQQILGQGPKLLIQFQNNGVVDDSQLPKDRFSAERLKGVDSTLKIQPAKLEDSAVYLCASSLDGGRWEQYFGPGTRLTVT.

The genes are TRBV5-6 and TRBJ2-7, with TRBD1 as a possible D gene (5 bases). The CDR3 covers 12 residues. From germline, CDR1 is SGHDT and CDR2 YYEEEE. V was cut by 1 base and J by 6 bases, with 8 bases left in between. The CDR3 protein is CASSLFRAEQYF. CDR3 DNA: TGTGCCAGCAGCTTGTTCAGGGCCGAGCAGTACTTC.

The V and J genes are TRBV3-1 and TRBJ2-7; D is possibly TRBD1 or TRBD2 (5 bases each). V was clipped by 0 bases and J by 5 bases, with 8 bases between them. The CDR3 contains 13 residues. CDR1 is LGHDT, CDR2 YNNKEL, per germline (reference sequence). The CDR3 DNA is TGTGCCAGCAGCCAAGATGTGGGGGACGAGCAGTACTTC. It encodes CASSQDVGDEQYF.

The rearrangement links TRBV7-9 to TRBJ2-5; D uncertain. Trimming removed 2 bases from V and 4 bases from J, with 14 bases in between. CDR1 is SEHNR, CDR2 FQNEAQ, per germline (reference sequence). This CDR3 is built from 15 residues. CDR3 coding DNA: TGTGCCAGCAGCTTATGGCCCAGCTTTCTAGAGACCCAGTACTTC. This gives the protein CASSLWPSFLETQYF. The full variable domain, with the rest looked up from reference TRBV7-9 and TRBJ2-5, is DTGVSQNPRHKITKRGQNVTFRCDPISEHNRLYWYRQTLGQGPEFLTYFQNEAQLEKSRLLSDRFSAERPKGSFSTLEIQRTEQGDSAMYLCASSLWPSFLETQYFGPGTRLLVL.

This sequence joins TRBV13 and TRBJ2-7; maybe TRBD2 (6 bases). V lost 4 bases, J lost 6 bases, and 16 bases lay in between. This CDR3 contains 14 residues. In germline, CDR1 is PRHDT, CDR2 FYEKMQ (reference sequence). The CDR3 loop is CASSSIGREREQYF. In nucleotides, the CDR3 is TGTGCCAGCAGCTCGATCGGACGGGAGCGCGAGCAGTACTTC.

V gene TRBV19 combines with J gene TRBJ1-2; D call uncertain. Germline V gene sequence: CDR1 LNHDA, CDR2 SQIVND (reference sequence). Trimming removed 6 bases from V and 8 bases from J, with 16 bases in between. The CDR3 covers 13 residues. CDR3 amino acids: CASSPLLLGGYTF. Written as DNA, the CDR3 is TGTGCCAGTAGCCCCCTACTACTTGGAGGCTACACCTTC.

The V and J genes are TRBV23-1 and TRBJ2-2; D perhaps matches TRBD2 (5 bases). TRBV23-1 is annotated as an ORF whose role is uncertain. The CDR3 has 17 amino acids. Deletions cut 0 bases from V and 1 base from J, with 12 bases between. The CDR3 DNA is TGCGCCAGCAGTCAATCCGCGGGTGCAGGGAACACCGGGGAGCTGTTTTTT. It codes for CASSQSAGAGNTGELFF.

This chain links TRBV13 with TRBJ1-4; TRBD1 might be the D (6 bases). Trimming took 5 bases from V and 10 from J, leaving 26 bases between them. The germline V gene has CDR1 PRHDT and CDR2 FYEKMQ (reference sequence). The CDR3 consists of 17 residues. In DNA form, the CDR3 reads TGTGCCAGCAGCACCCGGACAGCCTTATTACCTCTCGGAAAACTGTTTTTT. It codes for CASSTRTALLPLGKLFF.

The chain combines TRBV29-1 with TRBJ2-5, with D hard to call. The CDR3 is 13 residues long. Germline V CDR1 and CDR2: SQVTM, ANQGSEA. The CDR3 DNA reads as TGCACTGCAGGAACGGGTTTTGGGGAGACCCAGTACTTC. As protein: CTAGTGFGETQYF.

The rearrangement uses TRBV7-3 and TRBJ2-7; no clear D gene. V was clipped by 0 bases and J by 6 bases, with 9 bases between them. Looked up from germline, CDR1 is SGHTA and CDR2 is FQGTGA. This CDR3 is 13 amino acids long. The CDR3 loop is CASSLTPLSEQYF. Here the CDR3 DNA reads TGTGCCAGCAGCTTAACCCCCCTTTCCGAGCAGTACTTC.